The next 3 T cell receptor beta chains were all read from a single sample in a study of blood T cells in healthy people across ages. Sample-barcoded 5' priming and a J-beta primer mix drove a second PCR of roughly 7 to 11 cycles. MiXCR, run by TCRdb on the 5' RACE reads, gives a single entry per CDR3 protein. The profile shows some 1.7 million distinct CDR3 sequences, under 30% of them singletons. The sequenced material came from blood. The source is a woman between 25 and 40 years old in good health.

The chain carries TRBV6-5 and TRBJ2-7; maybe TRBD2 (5 bases). This CDR3 is 16 amino acids long. CDR1 MNHEY and CDR2 SVGAGI come from the germline V gene. V was pared by 0 bases and J by 10 bases, with 22 bases between. CDR3 residues: CASSYSKVLAKDVQYF. DNA for the CDR3: TGTGCCAGCAGTTACTCGAAAGTCCTAGCCAAAGACGTTCAGTACTTC.

This chain uses TRBV5-1 with TRBJ1-1, with D unresolved. Germline V gives CDR1 SGHRS, CDR2 YFSETQ. V dropped 4 bases and J dropped 1 base, with 11 bases sitting between them. The CDR3 spans 14 residues. CDR3 in DNA: TGCGCCAGCAGCGCACAGTTATCGAACACTGAAGCTTTCTTT. As protein: CASSAQLSNTEAFF.

This chain joins TRBV18 and TRBJ2-7; 9 nucleotides match TRBD1. The germline CDR1 and CDR2 sequences are KGHSH and LQKENI. V was clipped by 3 bases and J by 5 bases; unmatched bases: 11. The CDR3 covers 16 residues. CDR3 residues: CASSPRRDRAKHEQYF. CDR3 coding DNA: TGTGCCAGCTCACCGCGGCGGGACAGGGCAAAGCACGAGCAGTACTTC.